Listed below are T cell receptor beta chains from one sample, sequenced in a study of post-analysis software for immune sequencing data. MiXCR, run by TCRdb on the PCR reads, gives a single entry per CDR3 protein. The table includes about 200,000 distinct CDR3 sequences, 29% detected once. Sequencing input: blood. Receptors were obtained from a girl aged 2-17 years with multiple sclerosis. Both conserved end residues are part of each CDR3. D genes are given only for firm matches. Expanded clones are given a class, and other clones once, few, many or no size at all.

>TRBJ2-7|NA|NA|TRBV18
CASSPPLTYEQYF
TGTGCCAGCTCACCACCTTTGACTTACGAGCAGTACTTC
>TRBJ1-2|TRBD1|few|TRBV10-3
CAIRGDRASNYGYTF
TGTGCCATCAGGGGGGACAGGGCGTCTAACTATGGCTACACCTTC
>TRBJ2-1|NA|many|TRBV6-4
CASSEEAATYNEQFF
TGTGCCAGCAGTGAGGAAGCGGCCACCTACAATGAGCAGTTCTTC
>TRBJ1-2|NA|many|TRBV10-3
CAIERDNYGYTF
TGTGCCATCGAGCGGGATAACTATGGCTACACCTTC
>TRBJ1-6|NA|NA|TRBV5-1
CASSTDRDYSPLHF
TGCGCCAGCAGCACCGACAGAGATTATTCACCCCTCCACTTT
>TRBJ2-1|NA|many|TRBV20-1
CSAKKTANNEQFF
TGCAGTGCAAAGAAGACAGCCAACAATGAGCAGTTCTTC
>TRBJ2-1|NA|many|TRBV24-1
CATSDTRGPVDEQFF
TGTGCCACCAGTGATACGCGGGGCCCGGTGGATGAGCAGTTCTTC
>TRBJ1-1|NA|few|TRBV11-2
CASSWDTGTAFF
TGTGCCAGCAGCTGGGACACCGGTACTGCTTTCTTT
>TRBJ2-7|TRBD2|NA|TRBV6-6
CASSPQSGGATYEQYF
TGTGCCAGCAGCCCACAGAGCGGGGGGGCTACCTACGAGCAGTACTTC
>TRBJ2-7|NA|NA|TRBV18
CASSRAGTNSYEQYF
TGTGCCAGCTCACGGGCAGGGACCAACTCCTACGAGCAGTACTTC
>TRBJ1-2|NA|few|TRBV4-1
CASSQTRCRGYTF
TGCGCCAGCAGCCAGACCAGGTGTAGAGGCTACACCTTC
>TRBJ1-2|TRBD1|many|TRBV27
CASRKTGGNYGYTF
TGTGCCAGCAGAAAGACAGGGGGTAACTATGGCTACACCTTC
>TRBJ2-7|TRBD2|NA|TRBV7-2
CASSLVGGGDMGNEQYF
TGTGCCAGCAGCTTAGTAGGCGGGGGAGATATGGGGAATGAGCAGTACTTC
>TRBJ1-1|NA|NA|TRBV5-1
CASSSLAPENTEAFF
TGCGCCAGCAGCTCTCTGGCCCCCGAGAACACTGAAGCTTTCTTT
>TRBJ1-2|NA|many|TRBV4-1
CASSRTGMGGYTF
TGCGCCAGCAGCCGTACAGGGATGGGTGGCTACACCTTC
>TRBJ1-4|TRBD1|many|TRBV5-1
CASRPGTGNEKLFF
TGCGCCAGCAGGCCCGGGACAGGCAATGAAAAACTGTTTTTT
>TRBJ2-4|NA|few|TRBV13
CASSSGMGAKNIQYF
TGTGCCAGCAGCTCAGGGATGGGGGCCAAAAACATTCAGTACTTC
>TRBJ2-7|TRBD2|once|TRBV6-5
CANSPSGSLYEQYF
TGTGCCAACAGTCCTAGCGGGAGTCTTTACGAGCAGTACTTC
>TRBJ2-7|TRBD2|NA|TRBV27
CASSSVGTSGTSSYNEQYF
TGTGCCAGCAGTTCTGTCGGGACTAGCGGGACTAGCTCCTACAATGAGCAGTACTTC
>TRBJ1-6|NA|NA|TRBV5-1
CASSLVGPGQGVSPLHF
TGCGCCAGCAGCTTGGTGGGTCCGGGGCAGGGAGTTTCACCCCTCCACTTT
>TRBJ1-1|NA|many|TRBV29-1
CSVQLFIGEAFF
TGCAGCGTTCAGTTGTTTATAGGGGAAGCTTTCTTT
>TRBJ2-4|NA|NA|TRBV6-1
CASSVGGENIQYF
TGTGCCAGCAGTGTCGGTGGGGAAAACATTCAGTACTTC
>TRBJ2-3|TRBD2|NA|TRBV20-1
CSTRPLAGGPKVPDTQYF
TGCAGTACTAGACCCCTAGCGGGGGGGCCGAAGGTTCCAGATACGCAGTATTTT
>TRBJ2-1|TRBD2|NA|TRBV19
CASRSTSARSYNEQFF
TGTGCCAGTAGGTCAACTAGCGCTCGCTCCTACAATGAGCAGTTCTTC
>TRBJ2-5|NA|many|TRBV6-1
CASSAGMEETQYF
TGTGCCAGCAGCGCAGGGATGGAAGAGACCCAGTACTTC
>TRBJ1-2|NA|many|TRBV5-1
CASSLGGNEYGYTF
TGCGCCAGCAGCTTGGGAGGGAATGAATATGGCTACACCTTC
>TRBJ2-1|TRBD2|many|TRBV28
CASSWGLAGESDEQFF
TGTGCCAGCAGTTGGGGACTAGCGGGGGAGAGCGATGAGCAGTTCTTC
>TRBJ2-7|NA|NA|TRBV5-1
CASSQDILSYEQYF
TGCGCCAGCAGCCAGGACATCCTTTCCTACGAGCAGTACTTC
>TRBJ2-3|NA|few|TRBV28
CASRGDPGRDTQYF
TGTGCCAGCAGAGGGGACCCCGGGAGAGATACGCAGTATTTT
>TRBJ1-5|TRBD1|NA|TRBV28
CASRDRLVNPQHF
TGTGCCAGCAGGGACAGGCTCGTAAACCCCCAGCATTTT
>TRBJ2-3|NA|many|TRBV7-2
CASSLVGDTQYF
TGTGCCAGCAGCTTAGTCGGAGATACGCAGTATTTT